The 8 T cell receptor beta chains listed next were all sequenced from one sample in a study of identical twins. TCRdb analysed the 5' RACE reads with MiXCR anew, one entry per CDR3 protein. The sample consists of approximately 700,000 distinct CDR3 sequences, 18% of them appearing once. The sample was also linked to a second study, of T cells expressing NK-cell markers.

The material sequenced was PBMCs. The receptors derive from a woman between 18 and 30 years old in good health.

This clonotype was observed a handful of times. The chain couples TRBV6-1 to TRBJ1-1; maybe TRBD1 (5 bases). Between the trimmed V and J ends, which lost 2 bases and 9 bases, there was a span of 19 bases. Per germline, CDR1 MNHNS and CDR2 SASEGT. The CDR3 runs 15 residues. The CDR3 DNA is TGTGCCAGCAGTGAACCCCTTCCAGGGAGTGATAAAGCTTTCTTT. This encodes CASSEPLPGSDKAFF.

This sequence joins TRBV27 and TRBJ1-3, with a weak D call TRBD1 (5 bases). Trimming stripped 3 bases from V and 3 bases from J, with 9 bases between. The CDR3 spans 14 residues. Germline CDR1 is MNHEY and CDR2 is SMNVEV (reference sequence). CDR3 bases: TGTGCCAGCAGTTTTTCAGGGAATGGAAACACCATATATTTT. Translated, it gives CASSFSGNGNTIYF.

This sequence joins TRBV10-3 and TRBJ1-1, with no clear D. Germline loops: CDR1 ENHRY, CDR2 SYGVKD. The CDR3 consists of 13 residues. V was pared by 4 bases and J by 3 bases, with 9 bases between. Written as DNA, the CDR3 is TGTGCCATCAGTGGGGGAGGGCACACTGAAGCTTTCTTT. Translation: CAISGGGHTEAFF.

CDR3 sequence: CSARAGRGVDTEAFF. The CDR3 DNA reads as TGCAGTGCTAGGGCAGGGAGGGGGGTGGACACTGAAGCTTTCTTT. V is TRBV20-1 and J is TRBJ1-1; TRBD1 might be the D (6 bases). The germline V and J ends were trimmed by 3 bases and 3 bases, with 17 bases remaining between them. Germline loops: CDR1 DFQATT, CDR2 SNEGSKA (reference sequence). The CDR3 spans 15 residues.

The chain has TRBV20-1 and TRBJ1-1; no clear D gene. Trimming stripped 6 bases from V and 0 bases from J, with 11 bases between. CDR1 is DFQATT, CDR2 SNEGSKA, per germline (reference sequence). The CDR3 consists of 13 residues. The chain's CDR3 is CSAPTTVNTEAFF. The CDR3 DNA sequence: TGCAGTGCACCGACGACCGTGAACACTGAAGCTTTCTTT.

The chain couples TRBV20-1 to TRBJ2-7; 9 bases agree with TRBD2. CDR3 length: 17 residues. V gave up 5 bases and J gave up 3 bases; unmatched junction bases: 17. Germline CDR1 reads DFQATT; CDR2 reads SNEGSKA (reference sequence). The CDR3 coding sequence is TGCAGTGCTGGAAATCGGGCTTCCGGGACTAGCCGCTACGAGCAGTACTTC. Protein sequence: CSAGNRASGTSRYEQYF.

This clonotype was seen a few times. CDR3 sequence (DNA): TGTGCCAGCAGTTTATCGGGAGGGCCGTGGTACTTC. Protein: CASSLSGGPWYF. This rearrangement joins TRBV27 to TRBJ2-7; TRBD2 agrees at 7 bases. With 0 bases clipped from V and 12 bases from J, the junction kept 5 bases outside the gene matches. The CDR3 contains 12 residues. The germline gives CDR1 MNHEY, CDR2 SMNVEV (reference sequence).

The gene calls are TRBV20-1 and TRBJ2-1; TRBD2 matches at 12 bases. The CDR3 extends over 15 amino acids. V gave up 6 bases and J gave up 4 bases; unmatched junction bases: 7. Germline CDR1 DFQATT, CDR2 SNEGSKA (reference sequence). This CDR3 reads CSAQRGLAGYNEQFF. The CDR3 coding sequence is TGCAGTGCACAGCGAGGACTAGCGGGGTACAATGAGCAGTTCTTC.